Included here is one T cell receptor (beta chain) sequence, with context. Its antigen remains unidentified. As originally analysed: Owing to the provision of junction-only sequences devoid of quality scores by immunoSEQ, filtering differed. Assay: immunoSEQ multiplex PCR; the TCRdb copy retains only in-frame clones and omits some. That table gives V, J and clone size, and the DNA gave D and trimming. Of around 1.4 million clones in the sample, 97% to 99% were seen once. This sample was included in a study of shared clonotypes between healthy human individuals. Looking at the study overall: The plates for each donor numbered three CD4 naive, three CD4 memory, two CD8 naive and one CD8 memory. Study conclusions and caveats: Generation probability values for non-shared clonotypes were lower than those for clonotypes shared by all four donors.

The CDR3 loop spans 14 amino acids. Germline V gene data show CDR1 as MNHNY and CDR2 as SVGAGI (reference sequence). Trimming left V 9 bases short and J 7 bases short, with 19 bases between. The source material was naive CD4+ T cells sorted from blood. As for subset: CD45RA+ positively selected. This TCR was recovered from a man aged 25 to 45 in good health. The rearrangement joins TRBV6-6 to TRBJ1-5, with no clear D. Written as DNA, the CDR3 is TGTGCCAGTCGCTACGGCCAGATGCAGCAGCCCCAGCATTTT. Protein sequence: CASRYGQMQQPQHF.